This T cell receptor (beta chain) was recorded in a study of beta chain features in type 1 diabetes. Study-level results: Small HLA sub-analyses could not settle whether HLA shapes TCRB rearrangement. All four CD4+ subsets of Type 1 diabetes patients contained TCRB CDR3s that were moderately but significantly shorter.

V was pared by 7 bases and J by 3 bases, with 14 bases between. CDR1 and CDR2 (germline): SGHRS, YFSETQ. The CDR3 spans 14 residues. The sequenced template was cDNA made from the entire isolated RNA. The assay was immunoSEQ multiplex PCR, and TCRdb's table has in-frame clones only and misses some. The data hold around 180,000 clones, with 6.5% to 8.5% observed a single time. About this clone itself: The antigen remains unidentified.

What was sequenced was central memory CD4+ T cells from blood. This sequence originates from a man younger than 35 with type 1 diabetes. This sequence joins TRBV5-1 and TRBJ2-1, with D perhaps matching TRBD2 (6 bases). The DNA of the CDR3 is TGCGCCAGCCTCCCGAGCGGGCGCTACAATGAGCAGTTCTTC. Its translation: CASLPSGRYNEQFF.